The 29 T cell receptor beta chains in this list originate from one sample, sequenced in a study of control samples from healthy donors and cancer patients. Measured with immunoSEQ multiplex PCR; TCRdb has only the in-frame clones, and not every one. The sample carries about 120,000 clones, roughly 92% recorded once. Sequencing used PBMCs. These receptors originate from an elderly man with head and neck cancer.

In its sample, this clone was seen a few times. One junction end disagrees with the germline gene, perhaps due to a read error. This chain connects TRBV15 to TRBJ1-5; D uncertain. Germline CDR1 LNHNV, CDR2 YYDKDF (reference sequence). The CDR3 is 12 residues long. Here the CDR3 reads CATSRGNRPQHF. The CDR3 DNA sequence: TGTGCCACCAGCAGGGGAAATCGGCCCCAGCATTTT. The variable domain in full, with the rest retrieved from reference TRBV15 and TRBJ1-5, is DAMVIQNPRYQVTQFGKPVTLSCSQTLNHNVMYWYQQKSSQAPKLLFHYYDKDFNNEADTPDNFQSRRPNTSFCFLDIRSPGLGDTAMYLCATSRGNRPQHFGDGTRLSIL.

V is TRBV5-4 and J is TRBJ1-1; 10 nucleotides align to TRBD1. Germline V gene sequence: CDR1 SGHNT, CDR2 YYREEE (reference sequence). The CDR3 is made up of 17 amino acids. After removal of 4 bases from V and 1 base from J, the junction contained 10 bases not matched to a gene. The CDR3 DNA reads as TGTGCCAGCAGCCTCCCGGGACAGGGGCGGAGGAACACTGAAGCTTTCTTT. Encoded protein: CASSLPGQGRRNTEAFF.

This clone was seen a single time. The chain recombines TRBV6-1 with TRBJ2-7; weak D call: TRBD2 (7 bases). Germline CDR1 is MNHNS and CDR2 is SASEGT. This CDR3 region has 15 residues. The ends were cut back, 2 bases at V and 5 bases at J, with 16 bases in the middle. DNA of the CDR3: TGTGCCAGCAGTGAAAGGGGGGGGTATCCGAACGAGCAGTACTTC. This translates into CASSERGGYPNEQYF.

A single count supports this clone. This rearrangement joins TRBV4-3 to TRBJ2-7; TRBD2 agrees at 10 bases. V was pared by 1 base and J by 3 bases, with 0 bases of the junction left unmatched. This CDR3 has 14 residues. CDR1 LGHNA and CDR2 YSLEER come from the germline V gene. The chain's CDR3 is CASSQGTSGYEQYF. The CDR3 coding sequence is TGCGCCAGCAGCCAAGGGACTAGCGGCTACGAGCAGTACTTC.

The V and J genes are TRBV5-4 and TRBJ1-4; unclear D gene. The CDR3 is 15 residues long. Germline CDR1 SGHNT, CDR2 YYREEE (reference sequence). V lost 0 bases and J 6 bases, leaving 12 bases between the germline ends. CDR3 loop: CASSLDGLMDEKLFF. Written as DNA, the CDR3 is TGTGCCAGCAGCTTGGACGGCTTGATGGATGAAAAACTGTTTTTT.

The chain has TRBV6-6 and TRBJ1-5, with 9 bases matching TRBD1. This CDR3 is 15 amino acids long. CDR1 is MNHNY and CDR2 is SVGAGI in the germline V gene (reference sequence). The V segment lost 6 bases and the J segment 5 bases; nucleotides outside the gene matches: 8. In DNA form, the CDR3 reads TGTGCCAGCAGGTACCGGGACAGGGAGGATCAGCCCCAGCATTTT. Protein product: CASRYRDREDQPQHF.

The chain's CDR3 is CASSLQGSGNTIYF. CDR3 nucleotides: TGTGCCAGCAGCTTACAAGGGTCTGGAAACACCATATATTTT. The chain is built from TRBV5-4 and TRBJ1-3; no clear D gene. Deletions cut 2 bases from V and 1 base from J, with 7 bases between. The CDR3 is made up of 14 amino acids. The germline gives CDR1 SGHNT, CDR2 YYREEE (reference sequence).

This chain uses TRBV6-5 with TRBJ2-2, with 8 positions matching TRBD1. The V gene's germline CDR1 is MNHEY and CDR2 SVGAGI. Losses at the gene ends were 7 bases for V and 5 bases for J; bases not matched to a gene: 6. The CDR3 has 14 amino acids. CDR3 region: CASTGQGGTGELFF. As DNA, the CDR3 is TGTGCCAGCACAGGACAGGGAGGAACCGGGGAGCTGTTTTTT.

This sequence joins TRBV30 and TRBJ2-1; D not resolved. The CDR3 spans 13 residues. Between the trimmed V and J ends, which lost 0 bases and 4 bases, there was a span of 7 bases. Per germline, CDR1 GTSNPN and CDR2 SVGIG (reference sequence). CDR3 loop: CAWSVQQYNEQFF. DNA of the CDR3: TGTGCCTGGAGTGTACAGCAGTACAATGAGCAGTTCTTC.

The V gene is TRBV12-5, the J gene TRBJ2-1; 8 bases are shared with TRBD2. The CDR3 extends over 14 amino acids. V shed 6 bases and J 8 bases; nucleotides not matched to a gene: 9. Germline assignment: CDR1 LGHNT and CDR2 FRNRAP. The CDR3 reads CASGQSGSGDEQFF. The CDR3 nucleotides read TGTGCTAGTGGACAAAGCGGGAGCGGCGATGAGCAGTTCTTC.

The sample holds a few counts of this clone. The CDR3 here is CASRSRGDTEAFF. CDR3 in DNA: TGTGCCAGCAGGAGCAGGGGTGACACTGAAGCTTTCTTT. The chain couples TRBV6-4 to TRBJ1-1, with D possibly matching TRBD1 (6 bases). The CDR3 consists of 13 residues. The germline V and J ends were trimmed by 6 bases and 3 bases, with 11 bases remaining between them. CDR1 is MRHNA and CDR2 is SNTAGT in the germline V gene.

The genes are TRBV30 and TRBJ1-2; D ambiguous. Germline V gene lookup returns CDR1 GTSNPN and CDR2 SVGIG (reference sequence). The CDR3 runs to 12 residues. V lost 1 base to trimming and J lost 7 bases, with 10 bases between them. The CDR3 DNA reads TGTGCCTGGAGTGGGCGGGTGGTTGGCTACACCTTC. It specifies CAWSGRVVGYTF.

This clone has only one observation. The genes are TRBV5-5 and TRBJ2-1, with D perhaps assigned TRBD1 or TRBD2 (5 bases each). This CDR3 has 15 amino acids. The germline V and J ends were trimmed by 3 bases and 4 bases, with 14 bases remaining between them. CDR1 is SGHKS and CDR2 is YYEKEE in the germline V gene (reference sequence). The CDR3 is CASSSSGTEYNEQFF. The CDR3 DNA reads as TGTGCCAGCAGCTCGTCCGGGACGGAATACAATGAGCAGTTCTTC. The full variable domain, with the rest looked up from reference TRBV5-5 and TRBJ2-1, is DAGVTQSPTHLIKTRGQQVTLRCSPISGHKSVSWYQQVLGQGPQFIFQYYEKEERGRGNFPDRFSARQFPNYSSELNVNALLLGDSALYLCASSSSGTEYNEQFFGPGTRLTVL.

With respect to this clone: At one end, the junction sequence differs from germline, possibly due to a read error. V gene TRBV10-3 combines with J gene TRBJ1-6, with no clear D. CDR1 and CDR2 from the germline V gene are ENHRY and SYGVKD. This CDR3 is 11 amino acids long. CDR3 sequence reads: CTLRVGSPLHF. CDR3 coding DNA: TGCACCTTGCGGGTGGGGTCACCCCTCCACTTT.

The chain carries TRBV6-4 and TRBJ2-3; 9 bases align to TRBD2. The germline CDR1 and CDR2 sequences are MRHNA and SNTAGT. The ends lost 0 bases at V and 3 bases at J; junction bases unmatched: 4. The CDR3 is 16 residues long. CDR3 coding DNA: TGTGCCAGCAGTGACTCGGCGGGGGGGCCGACAGATACGCAGTATTTT. Translated: CASSDSAGGPTDTQYF.

The chain carries TRBV7-9 and TRBJ2-5; a weak D match, TRBD1 (6 bases). Germline CDR1 is SEHNR and CDR2 is FQNEAQ (reference sequence). V dropped 6 bases and J dropped 1 base, with 12 bases sitting between them. The CDR3 spans 14 residues. The CDR3 sequence: CASSLGTSQETQYF. The CDR3 nucleotides read TGTGCCAGCAGTCTAGGGACAAGCCAAGAGACCCAGTACTTC.

The V gene is TRBV11-2, the J gene TRBJ1-2; 7 bases line up with TRBD1. The CDR3 is made up of 17 amino acids. Germline assignment: CDR1 SGHAT and CDR2 FQNNGV. J was trimmed by 1 base and V by 4 bases; bases with no gene match: 12. Here the CDR3 reads CASSSFSGTDNNYGYTF. The CDR3 DNA follows: TGTGCCAGCAGCTCTTTTTCCGGGACAGACAATAACTATGGCTACACCTTC.

The CDR3 DNA reads TGTGCCAGCAGCATCGGACTAGCGGGGGCCACAGATACGCAGTATTTT. It yields the protein CASSIGLAGATDTQYF. The V and J genes are TRBV21-1 and TRBJ2-3; the DNA was not used to check the table's D call, TRBD2. TRBV21-1 is noted as a pseudogene. The CDR3 is 16 amino acids.

V usage is TRBV6-5 and J usage is TRBJ1-3, with D perhaps matching TRBD1 (6 bases). Germline values: CDR1 MNHEY, CDR2 SVGAGI. The CDR3 loop spans 14 amino acids. Trimming stripped 6 bases from V and 4 bases from J, with 13 bases between. The CDR3 sequence is CASRPQGAGNTIYF. CDR3 in DNA: TGTGCCAGCAGACCACAGGGAGCCGGAAACACCATATATTTT.

This clone was seen a single time. This chain links TRBV27 with TRBJ2-7, with 8 bases fitting TRBD2. V was clipped by 4 bases and J by 2 bases; unmatched bases: 16. The germline V gene encodes CDR1 MNHEY and CDR2 SMNVEV (reference sequence). The CDR3 consists of 18 residues. This chain's CDR3 is CASSSPGGSSLRPYEQYF. CDR3 sequence (DNA): TGTGCCAGCAGTTCTCCGGGGGGGTCGTCACTAAGGCCCTACGAGCAGTACTTC.

The chain links TRBV5-1 to TRBJ1-4; D unclear. The V gene lost 1 base and the J gene lost 0 bases, with 10 bases spanning the gap. From germline, CDR1 is SGHRS and CDR2 YFSETQ. There are 16 residues in the CDR3. In DNA, the CDR3 is TGCGCCAGCAGCTTGATGACCGAACCAACTAATGAAAAACTGTTTTTT. Translating gives CASSLMTEPTNEKLFF.

This rearrangement joins TRBV28 to TRBJ1-1; no reliable D call. The CDR3 consists of 15 residues. V dropped 8 bases and J dropped 1 base, with 17 bases sitting between them. Germline V lookup: CDR1 MDHEN, CDR2 SYDVKM. CDR3 loop: CASVPGSQPNTEAFF. In nucleotides, the CDR3 is TGTGCCAGCGTCCCCGGGAGCCAGCCGAACACTGAAGCTTTCTTT.

The gene calls are TRBV4-1 and TRBJ2-3; tentatively, D is TRBD2 (7 bases). This CDR3 has 14 amino acids. Trimming pared 4 bases from V and 6 bases from J, leaving 14 bases between. Germline V lookup: CDR1 MGHRA, CDR2 YSYEKL. The CDR3 loop is CASSRGGHRDTQYF. CDR3 nucleotide sequence: TGCGCCAGCAGCCGGGGGGGACACCGGGATACGCAGTATTTT.

The V and J genes are TRBV10-3 and TRBJ1-1; D is undetermined. CDR1 ENHRY and CDR2 SYGVKD come from the germline V gene. Deletions cut 6 bases from V and 2 bases from J, with 19 bases between. The CDR3 totals 16 residues. CDR3 in DNA: TGTGCCATCAGGGGCGCTAGGGCAGGATCCAACACTGAAGCTTTCTTT. Translating it yields CAIRGARAGSNTEAFF.

The V gene is TRBV6-2 or TRBV6-3, the J gene TRBJ1-6, with D tentatively TRBD1 (5 bases). Germline CDR1 is MNHEY and CDR2 is SVGEGT. Trimming took off 5 bases at V and 10 bases at J, with 21 bases between the two ends. This CDR3 is built from 16 residues. The CDR3 reads CASSHPPGIGDSPLHF. Written as DNA, the CDR3 is TGTGCCAGCAGTCACCCTCCCGGGATAGGGGACTCACCCCTCCACTTT.

The V call is TRBV5-1, the J call TRBJ1-1, with no clear D. Trimming stripped 4 bases from V and 7 bases from J, with 8 bases between. Germline V gene sequence: CDR1 SGHRS, CDR2 YFSETQ. The length of the CDR3 is 11 residues. The CDR3 nucleotides read TGCGCCAGCAGCGGATCAAGTGAAGCTTTCTTT. It translates to CASSGSSEAFF.

The chain uses TRBV5-1 and TRBJ2-2; the D call may be TRBD1 or TRBD2 (5 bases each). The length of the CDR3 is 15 residues. The V gene lost 1 base and the J gene lost 7 bases, with 14 bases spanning the gap. Germline lookup yields CDR1 SGHRS and CDR2 YFSETQ. CDR3: CASSLMGPSSGELFF. The DNA of the CDR3 is TGCGCCAGCAGCTTGATGGGACCAAGCAGCGGGGAGCTGTTTTTT.

This clone was found once. The V and J genes are TRBV19 and TRBJ2-1; 12 bases are shared with TRBD2. Germline-derived CDR1 and CDR2 are LNHDA and SQIVND (reference sequence). This CDR3 comprises 17 residues. V lost 2 bases to trimming and J lost 12 bases; unmatched junction nucleotides: 14. The CDR3 coding sequence is TGTGCCAGTAGTATAATGGGACTAGCGGGTGGCGAAGGCGGGCAGTTCTTC. Its protein is CASSIMGLAGGEGGQFF.

This clone appeared a single time. This chain links TRBV11-2 with TRBJ2-7, with 8 positions matching TRBD2. This CDR3 region has 13 residues. The ends lost 7 bases at V and 4 bases at J; junction bases unmatched: 6. Germline loops: CDR1 SGHAT, CDR2 FQNNGV. CDR3 nucleotide sequence: TGTGCCAGCAAACTAGCGGATAGTTACGAGCAGTACTTC. It specifies CASKLADSYEQYF.